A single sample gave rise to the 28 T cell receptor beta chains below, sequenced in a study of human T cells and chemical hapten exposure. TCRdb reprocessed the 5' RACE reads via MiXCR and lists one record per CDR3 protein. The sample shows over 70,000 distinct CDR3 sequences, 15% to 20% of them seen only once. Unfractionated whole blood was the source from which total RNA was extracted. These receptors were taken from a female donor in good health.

The CDR3 reads CASSDVGSQYF. CDR3 in DNA: TGTGCCAGCAGCGATGTAGGGTCCCAGTACTTC. The chain links TRBV7-2 to TRBJ2-5; D not certain. The germline gives CDR1 SGHTA, CDR2 FQGNSA. There are 11 residues in the CDR3. Deletions cut 5 bases from V and 9 bases from J, with 10 bases between.

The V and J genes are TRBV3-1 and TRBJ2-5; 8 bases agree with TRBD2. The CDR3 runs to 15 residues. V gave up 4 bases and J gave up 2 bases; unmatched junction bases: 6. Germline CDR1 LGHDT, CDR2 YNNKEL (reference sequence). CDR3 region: CASSRGGRSQETQYF. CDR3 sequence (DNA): TGTGCCAGCAGCCGCGGGGGGAGGAGTCAAGAGACCCAGTACTTC.

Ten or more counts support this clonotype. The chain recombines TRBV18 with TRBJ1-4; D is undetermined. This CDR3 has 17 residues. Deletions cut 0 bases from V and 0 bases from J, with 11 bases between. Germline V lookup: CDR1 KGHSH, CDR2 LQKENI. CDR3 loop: CASSPPDSSATNEKLFF. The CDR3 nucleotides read TGTGCCAGCTCACCACCGGACTCGTCTGCAACTAATGAAAAACTGTTTTTT.

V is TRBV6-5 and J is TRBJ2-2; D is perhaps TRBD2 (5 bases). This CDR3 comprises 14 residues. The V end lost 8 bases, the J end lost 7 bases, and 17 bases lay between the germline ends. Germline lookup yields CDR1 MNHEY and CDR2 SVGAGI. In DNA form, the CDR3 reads TGTGCCAGCCGAGGAAAGGGAGTGGACGGGGAGCTGTTTTTT. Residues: CASRGKGVDGELFF.

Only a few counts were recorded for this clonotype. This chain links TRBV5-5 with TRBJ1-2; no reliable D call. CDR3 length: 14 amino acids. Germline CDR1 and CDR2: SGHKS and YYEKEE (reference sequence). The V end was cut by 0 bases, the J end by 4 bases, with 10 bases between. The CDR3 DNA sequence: TGTGCCAGCAGCTTGGGAACCTCCTTCTATGGCTACACCTTC. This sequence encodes CASSLGTSFYGYTF. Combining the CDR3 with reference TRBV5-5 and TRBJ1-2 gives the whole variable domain DAGVTQSPTHLIKTRGQQVTLRCSPISGHKSVSWYQQVLGQGPQFIFQYYEKEERGRGNFPDRFSARQFPNYSSELNVNALLLGDSALYLCASSLGTSFYGYTFGSGTRLTVV.

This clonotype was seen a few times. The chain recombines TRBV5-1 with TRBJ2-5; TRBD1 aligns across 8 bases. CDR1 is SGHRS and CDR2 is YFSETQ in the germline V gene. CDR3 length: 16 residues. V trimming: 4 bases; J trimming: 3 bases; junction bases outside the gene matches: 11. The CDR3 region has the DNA TGCGCCAGCAGCGGGCAGTTCCAGGGGGCGGAAGAGACCCAGTACTTC. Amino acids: CASSGQFQGAEETQYF.

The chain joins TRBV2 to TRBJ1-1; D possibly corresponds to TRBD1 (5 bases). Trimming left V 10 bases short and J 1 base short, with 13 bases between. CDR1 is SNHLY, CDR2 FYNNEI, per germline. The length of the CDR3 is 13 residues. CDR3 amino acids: CATATEPNTEAFF. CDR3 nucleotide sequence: TGTGCCACCGCGACAGAACCGAACACTGAAGCTTTCTTT. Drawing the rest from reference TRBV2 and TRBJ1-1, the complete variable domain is EPEVTQTPSHQVTQMGQEVILRCVPISNHLYFYWYRQILGQKVEFLVSFYNNEISEKSEIFDDQFSVERPDGSNFTLKIRSTKLEDSAMYFCATATEPNTEAFFGQGTRLTVV.

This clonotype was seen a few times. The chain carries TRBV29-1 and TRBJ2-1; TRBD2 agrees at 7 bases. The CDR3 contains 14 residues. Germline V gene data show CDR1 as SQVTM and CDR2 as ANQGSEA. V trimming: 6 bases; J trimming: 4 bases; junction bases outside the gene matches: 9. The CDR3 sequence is CSVRKGSGYNEQFF. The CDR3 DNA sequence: TGCAGCGTCCGAAAGGGTAGCGGGTACAATGAGCAGTTCTTC.

CDR3 sequence: CASSQEGAGDLSYEQYF. CDR3 sequence (DNA): TGTGCCAGCAGCCAAGAGGGAGCGGGGGACCTATCCTACGAGCAGTACTTC. The gene calls are TRBV3-1 and TRBJ2-7; 8 nucleotides match TRBD2. This CDR3 has 17 residues. With V trimmed by 0 bases and J by 1 base, 8 bases remained unmatched. Germline CDR1 LGHDT, CDR2 YNNKEL (reference sequence).

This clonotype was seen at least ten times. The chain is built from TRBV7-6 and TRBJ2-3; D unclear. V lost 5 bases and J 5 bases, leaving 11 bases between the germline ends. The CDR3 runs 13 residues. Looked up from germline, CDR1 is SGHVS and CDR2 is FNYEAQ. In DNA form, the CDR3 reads TGTGCCAGCAGCGCCTATGAGGTAGATACGCAGTATTTT. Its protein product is CASSAYEVDTQYF.

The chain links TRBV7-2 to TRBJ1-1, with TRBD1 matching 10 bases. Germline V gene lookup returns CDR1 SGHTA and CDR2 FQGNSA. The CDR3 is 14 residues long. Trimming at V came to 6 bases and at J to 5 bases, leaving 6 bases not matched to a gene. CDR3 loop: CASRRQGADTEAFF. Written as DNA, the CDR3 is TGTGCCAGCAGGAGACAGGGGGCGGATACTGAAGCTTTCTTT.

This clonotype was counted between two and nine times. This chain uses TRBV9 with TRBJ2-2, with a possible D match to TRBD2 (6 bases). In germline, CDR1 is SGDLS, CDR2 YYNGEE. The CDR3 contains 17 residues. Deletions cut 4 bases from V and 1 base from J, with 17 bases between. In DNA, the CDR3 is TGTGCCAGCAGCCCCGCAAAGGGCGGGGAGAACACCGGGGAGCTGTTTTTT. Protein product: CASSPAKGGENTGELFF.

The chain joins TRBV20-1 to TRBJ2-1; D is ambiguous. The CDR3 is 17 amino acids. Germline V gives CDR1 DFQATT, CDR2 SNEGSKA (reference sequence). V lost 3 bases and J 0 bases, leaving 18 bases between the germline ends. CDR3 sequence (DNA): TGCAGTGCTAGGAGATTACTAAGCGAAAGCTCCTACAATGAGCAGTTCTTC. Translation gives CSARRLLSESSYNEQFF.

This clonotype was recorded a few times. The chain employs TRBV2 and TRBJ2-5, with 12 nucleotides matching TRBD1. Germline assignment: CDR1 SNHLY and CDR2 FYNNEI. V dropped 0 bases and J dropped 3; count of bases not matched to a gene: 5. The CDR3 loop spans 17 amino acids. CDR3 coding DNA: TGTGCCAGCAGTGAAGCGCTTGGGACAGGGGGCGAAGAGACCCAGTACTTC. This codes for CASSEALGTGGEETQYF.

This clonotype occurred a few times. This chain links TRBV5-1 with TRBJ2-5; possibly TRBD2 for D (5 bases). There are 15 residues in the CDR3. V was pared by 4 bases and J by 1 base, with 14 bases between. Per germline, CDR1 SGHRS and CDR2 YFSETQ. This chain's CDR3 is CASSIELGRQETQYF. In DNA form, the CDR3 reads TGCGCCAGCAGCATCGAACTAGGCCGCCAAGAGACCCAGTACTTC.

CDR3 loop: CSAQTSGRFGEQFF. As DNA, the CDR3 is TGCAGTGCTCAGACTAGCGGGAGGTTTGGTGAGCAGTTCTTC. The V gene is TRBV20-1, the J gene TRBJ2-1; 13 bases fit TRBD2. Germline V CDR1 and CDR2: DFQATT, SNEGSKA (reference sequence). Germline trimming cut 5 bases from V and 9 bases from J; bases unmatched to any gene: 7. The CDR3 runs 14 residues.

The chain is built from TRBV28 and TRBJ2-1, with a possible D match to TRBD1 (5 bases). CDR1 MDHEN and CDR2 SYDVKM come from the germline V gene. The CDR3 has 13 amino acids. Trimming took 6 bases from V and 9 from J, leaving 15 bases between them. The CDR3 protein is CASRAGQGGEQFF. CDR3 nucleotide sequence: TGTGCCAGCAGGGCCGGGCAGGGCGGTGAGCAGTTCTTC.

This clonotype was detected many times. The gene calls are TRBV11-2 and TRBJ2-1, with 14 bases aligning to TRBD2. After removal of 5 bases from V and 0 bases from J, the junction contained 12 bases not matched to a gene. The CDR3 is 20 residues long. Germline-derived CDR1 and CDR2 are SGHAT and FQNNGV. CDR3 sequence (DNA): TGTGCCAGCAGCATACTACCGGGACTAGCGGGGGATAGCTCCTACAATGAGCAGTTCTTC. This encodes CASSILPGLAGDSSYNEQFF.

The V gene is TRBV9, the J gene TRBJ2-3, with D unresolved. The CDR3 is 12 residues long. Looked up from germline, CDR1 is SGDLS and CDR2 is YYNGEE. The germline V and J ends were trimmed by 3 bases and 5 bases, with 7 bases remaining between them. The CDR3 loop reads CASSGTGDTQYF. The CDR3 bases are TGTGCCAGCAGCGGCACTGGAGATACGCAGTATTTT.

The chain's CDR3 is CASSSRGRTGELFF. DNA of the CDR3: TGTGCCAGCAGCTCACGGGGGAGGACCGGGGAGCTGTTTTTT. This chain uses TRBV11-3 with TRBJ2-2, with a weak D call TRBD2 (6 bases). Germline V gene sequence: CDR1 SGHNT, CDR2 YENEEA. V was pared by 4 bases and J by 5 bases, with 11 bases between. The CDR3 extends over 14 amino acids.

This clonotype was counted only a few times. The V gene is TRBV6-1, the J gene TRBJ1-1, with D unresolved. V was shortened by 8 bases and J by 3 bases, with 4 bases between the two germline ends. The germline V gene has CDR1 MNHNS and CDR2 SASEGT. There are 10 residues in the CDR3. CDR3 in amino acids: CASSYTEAFF. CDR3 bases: TGTGCCAGCTCATACACTGAAGCTTTCTTT.

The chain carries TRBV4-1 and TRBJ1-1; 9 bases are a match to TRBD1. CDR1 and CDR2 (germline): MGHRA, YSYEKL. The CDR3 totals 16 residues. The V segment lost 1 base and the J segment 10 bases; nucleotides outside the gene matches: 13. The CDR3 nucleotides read TGCGCCAGCAGCCAAGTGTTGGACAGGGGTTCCCCCCGAGCTTTCTTT. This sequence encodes CASSQVLDRGSPRAFF.

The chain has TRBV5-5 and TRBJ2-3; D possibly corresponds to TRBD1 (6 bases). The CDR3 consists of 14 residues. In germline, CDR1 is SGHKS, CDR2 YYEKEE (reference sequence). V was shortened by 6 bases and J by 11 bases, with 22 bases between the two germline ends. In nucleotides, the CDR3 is TGTGCCAGCACCCTACTCGGGACACATCTTGAGCAGTATTTT. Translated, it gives CASTLLGTHLEQYF.

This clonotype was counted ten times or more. The CDR3 is CSARDLRRGRIAGDTQYF. The CDR3 nucleotides are TGCAGTGCTAGAGATCTCAGGCGAGGCAGAATAGCAGGCGATACGCAGTATTTT. The J gene is TRBJ2-3, the V gene TRBV20-1, with D unclear. V gave up 0 bases and J gave up 6 bases, with 25 bases separating them. Germline-derived CDR1 and CDR2 are DFQATT and SNEGSKA (reference sequence). The CDR3 loop spans 18 amino acids.

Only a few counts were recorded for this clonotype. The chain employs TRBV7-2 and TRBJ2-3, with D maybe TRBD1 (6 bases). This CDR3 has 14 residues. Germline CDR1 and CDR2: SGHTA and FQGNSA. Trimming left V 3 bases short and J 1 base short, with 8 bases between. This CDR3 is CASSFDRRTDTQYF. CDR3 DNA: TGTGCCAGCAGCTTTGACAGGCGCACAGATACGCAGTATTTT.

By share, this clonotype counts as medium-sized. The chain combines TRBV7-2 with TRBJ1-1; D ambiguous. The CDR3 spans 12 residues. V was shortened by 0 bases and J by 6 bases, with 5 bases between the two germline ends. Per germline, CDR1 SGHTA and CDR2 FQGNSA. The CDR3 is CASSLARAEAFF. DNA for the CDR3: TGTGCCAGCAGCTTAGCTAGGGCTGAAGCTTTCTTT.

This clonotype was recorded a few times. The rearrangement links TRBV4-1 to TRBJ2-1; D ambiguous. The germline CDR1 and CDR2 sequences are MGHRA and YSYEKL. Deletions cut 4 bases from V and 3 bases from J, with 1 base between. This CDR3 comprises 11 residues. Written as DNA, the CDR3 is TGCGCCAGCAGCCTCTACAATGAGCAGTTCTTC. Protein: CASSLYNEQFF.

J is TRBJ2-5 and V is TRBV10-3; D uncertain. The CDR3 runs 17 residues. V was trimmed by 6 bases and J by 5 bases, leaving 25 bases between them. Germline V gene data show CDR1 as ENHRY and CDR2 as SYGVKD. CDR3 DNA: TGTGCCATCAGCCCCTCCGTTGGCGAGAACCCCTTGGAGACCCAGTACTTC. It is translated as CAISPSVGENPLETQYF.